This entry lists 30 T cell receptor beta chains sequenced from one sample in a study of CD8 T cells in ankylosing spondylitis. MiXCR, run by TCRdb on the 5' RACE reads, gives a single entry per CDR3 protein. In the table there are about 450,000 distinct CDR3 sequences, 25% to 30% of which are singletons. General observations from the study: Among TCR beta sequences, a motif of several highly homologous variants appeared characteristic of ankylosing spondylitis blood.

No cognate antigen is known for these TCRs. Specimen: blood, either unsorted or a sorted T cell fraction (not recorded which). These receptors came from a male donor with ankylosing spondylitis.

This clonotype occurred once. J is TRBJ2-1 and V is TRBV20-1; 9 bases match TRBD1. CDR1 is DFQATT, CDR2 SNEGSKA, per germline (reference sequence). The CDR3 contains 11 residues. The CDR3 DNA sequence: TGCGCGGGGACAGGGTGGAATGAGCAGTTCTTC. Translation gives CAGTGWNEQFF.

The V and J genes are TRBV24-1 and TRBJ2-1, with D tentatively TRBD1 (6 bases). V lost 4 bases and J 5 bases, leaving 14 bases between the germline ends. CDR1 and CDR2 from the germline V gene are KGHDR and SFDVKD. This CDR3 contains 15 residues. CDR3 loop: CATSDPSTGNNEQFF. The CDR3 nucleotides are TGTGCCACCAGTGACCCTTCCACAGGGAACAATGAGCAGTTCTTC.

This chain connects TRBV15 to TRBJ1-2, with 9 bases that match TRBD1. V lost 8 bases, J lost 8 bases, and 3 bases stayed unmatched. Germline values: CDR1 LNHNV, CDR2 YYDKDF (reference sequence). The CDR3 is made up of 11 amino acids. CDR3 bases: TGTGCCACCCGGGACAGGGACGGCTACACCTTC. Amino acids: CATRDRDGYTF.

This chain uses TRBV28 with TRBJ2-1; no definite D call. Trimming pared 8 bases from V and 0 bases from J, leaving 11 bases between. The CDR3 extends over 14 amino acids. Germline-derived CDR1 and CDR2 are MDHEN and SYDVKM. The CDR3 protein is CASGRLSSYNEQFF. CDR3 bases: TGTGCCAGCGGAAGGCTGAGCTCCTACAATGAGCAGTTCTTC. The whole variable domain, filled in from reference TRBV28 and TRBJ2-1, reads DVKVTQSSRYLVKRTGEKVFLECVQDMDHENMFWYRQDPGLGLRLIYFSYDVKMKEKGDIPEGYSVSREKKERFSLILESASTNQTSMYLCASGRLSSYNEQFFGPGTRLTVL.

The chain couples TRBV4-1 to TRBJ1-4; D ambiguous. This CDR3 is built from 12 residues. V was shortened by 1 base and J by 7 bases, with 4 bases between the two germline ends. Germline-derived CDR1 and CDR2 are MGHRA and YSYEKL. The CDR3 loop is CASSQGFEKLFF. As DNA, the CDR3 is TGCGCCAGCAGCCAAGGCTTTGAAAAACTGTTTTTT.

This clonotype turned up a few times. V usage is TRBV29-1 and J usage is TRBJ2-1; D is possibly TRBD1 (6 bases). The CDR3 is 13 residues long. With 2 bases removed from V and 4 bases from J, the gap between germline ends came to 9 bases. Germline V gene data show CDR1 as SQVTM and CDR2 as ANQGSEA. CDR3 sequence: CSVEPDSYNEQFF. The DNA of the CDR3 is TGCAGCGTTGAACCGGACAGTTACAATGAGCAGTTCTTC.

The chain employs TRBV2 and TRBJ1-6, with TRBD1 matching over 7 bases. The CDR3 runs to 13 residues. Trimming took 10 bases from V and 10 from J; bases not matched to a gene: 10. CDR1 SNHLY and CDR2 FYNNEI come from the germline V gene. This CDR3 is CATLRGQESPLHF. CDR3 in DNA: TGTGCCACACTAAGGGGGCAGGAGTCACCCCTCCACTTT. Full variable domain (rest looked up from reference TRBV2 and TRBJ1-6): EPEVTQTPSHQVTQMGQEVILRCVPISNHLYFYWYRQILGQKVEFLVSFYNNEISEKSEIFDDQFSVERPDGSNFTLKIRSTKLEDSAMYFCATLRGQESPLHFGNGTRLTVT.

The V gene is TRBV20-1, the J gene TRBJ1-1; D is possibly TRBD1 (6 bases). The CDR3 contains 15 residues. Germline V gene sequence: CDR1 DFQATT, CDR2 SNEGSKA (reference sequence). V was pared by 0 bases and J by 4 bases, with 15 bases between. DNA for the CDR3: TGCAGTGCTAGAGATCCTCTCGAGGGGGGCACTGAAGCTTTCTTT. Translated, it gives CSARDPLEGGTEAFF.

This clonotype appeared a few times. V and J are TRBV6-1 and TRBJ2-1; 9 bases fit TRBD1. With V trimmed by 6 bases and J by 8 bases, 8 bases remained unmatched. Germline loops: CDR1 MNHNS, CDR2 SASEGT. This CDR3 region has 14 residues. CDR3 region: CASRPGTGIHEQFF. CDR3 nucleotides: TGTGCCAGCAGACCCGGGACAGGGATCCATGAGCAGTTCTTC.

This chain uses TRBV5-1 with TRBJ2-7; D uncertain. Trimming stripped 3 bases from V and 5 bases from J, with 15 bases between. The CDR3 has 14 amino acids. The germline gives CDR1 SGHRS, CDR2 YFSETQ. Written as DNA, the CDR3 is TGCGCCAGCAGCTCAAGCCTTAGTCCCAACGAGCAGTACTTC. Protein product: CASSSSLSPNEQYF.

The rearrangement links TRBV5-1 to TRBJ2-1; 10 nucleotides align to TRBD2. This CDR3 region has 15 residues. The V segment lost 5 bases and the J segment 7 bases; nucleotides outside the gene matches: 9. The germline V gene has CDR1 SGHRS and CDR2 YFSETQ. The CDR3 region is CASRPGLAVRNEQFF. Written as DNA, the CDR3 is TGCGCCAGCAGACCCGGACTAGCGGTCCGTAATGAGCAGTTCTTC. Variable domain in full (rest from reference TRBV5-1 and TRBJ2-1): KAGVTQTPRYLIKTRGQQVTLSCSPISGHRSVSWYQQTPGQGLQFLFEYFSETQRNKGNFPGRFSGRQFSNSRSEMNVSTLELGDSALYLCASRPGLAVRNEQFFGPGTRLTVL.

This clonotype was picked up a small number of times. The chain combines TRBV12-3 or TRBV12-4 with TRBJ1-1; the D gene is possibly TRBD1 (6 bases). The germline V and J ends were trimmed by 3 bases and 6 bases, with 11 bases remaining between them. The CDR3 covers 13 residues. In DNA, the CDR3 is TGTGCCAGCAGTTTTACAGGGACTCCTGAAGCTTTCTTT. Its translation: CASSFTGTPEAFF.

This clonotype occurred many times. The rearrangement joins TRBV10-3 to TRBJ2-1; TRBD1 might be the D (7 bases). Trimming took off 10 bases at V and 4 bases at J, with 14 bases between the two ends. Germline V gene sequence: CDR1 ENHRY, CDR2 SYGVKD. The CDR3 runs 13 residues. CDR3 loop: CATRAGQYNEQFF. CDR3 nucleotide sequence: TGTGCCACCAGGGCGGGACAGTACAATGAGCAGTTCTTC.

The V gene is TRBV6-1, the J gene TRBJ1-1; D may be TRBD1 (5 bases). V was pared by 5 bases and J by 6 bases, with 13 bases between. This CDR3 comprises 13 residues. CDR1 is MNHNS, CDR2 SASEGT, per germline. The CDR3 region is CASSPPGAAEAFF. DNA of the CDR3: TGTGCCAGCAGTCCCCCTGGGGCGGCTGAAGCTTTCTTT.

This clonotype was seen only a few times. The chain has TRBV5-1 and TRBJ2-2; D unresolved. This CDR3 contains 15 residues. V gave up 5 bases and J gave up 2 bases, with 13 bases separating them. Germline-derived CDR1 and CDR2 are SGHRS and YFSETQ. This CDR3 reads CASRQITVNTGELFF. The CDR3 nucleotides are TGCGCCAGCAGGCAAATAACGGTCAACACCGGGGAGCTGTTTTTT.

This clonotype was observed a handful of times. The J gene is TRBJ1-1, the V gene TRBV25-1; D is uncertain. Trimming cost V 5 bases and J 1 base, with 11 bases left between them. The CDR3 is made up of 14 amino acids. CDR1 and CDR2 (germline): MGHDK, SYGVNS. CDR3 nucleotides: TGTGCCAGCAGTTCCCCGGACGAGAACACTGAAGCTTTCTTT. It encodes CASSSPDENTEAFF. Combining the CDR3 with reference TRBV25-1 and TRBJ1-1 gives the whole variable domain EADIYQTPRYLVIGTGKKITLECSQTMGHDKMYWYQQDPGMELHLIHYSYGVNSTEKGDLSSESTVSRIRTEHFPLTLESARPSHTSQYLCASSSPDENTEAFFGQGTRLTVV.

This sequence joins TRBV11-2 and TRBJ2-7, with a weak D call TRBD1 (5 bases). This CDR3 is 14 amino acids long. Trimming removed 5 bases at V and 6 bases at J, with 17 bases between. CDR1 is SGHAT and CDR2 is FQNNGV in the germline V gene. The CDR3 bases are TGTGCCAGCAGCAAAAGGACATCCCCATTCGAGCAGTACGTC. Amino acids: CASSKRTSPFEQYV.

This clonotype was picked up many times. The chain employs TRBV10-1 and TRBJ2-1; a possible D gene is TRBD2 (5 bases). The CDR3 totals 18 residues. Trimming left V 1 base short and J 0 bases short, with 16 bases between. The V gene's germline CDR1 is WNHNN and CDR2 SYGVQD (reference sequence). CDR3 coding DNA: TGCGCCAGCAGTGAGTTTAAGTCTCGGGGATACTCCTACAATGAGCAGTTCTTC. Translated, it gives CASSEFKSRGYSYNEQFF.

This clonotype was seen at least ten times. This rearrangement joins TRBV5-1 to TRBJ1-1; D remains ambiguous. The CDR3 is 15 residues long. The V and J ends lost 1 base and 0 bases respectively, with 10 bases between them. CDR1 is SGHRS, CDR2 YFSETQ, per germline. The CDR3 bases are TGCGCCAGCAGCTTGATTCCTGGGATGAACACTGAAGCTTTCTTT. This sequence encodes CASSLIPGMNTEAFF. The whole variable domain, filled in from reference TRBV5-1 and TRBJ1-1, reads KAGVTQTPRYLIKTRGQQVTLSCSPISGHRSVSWYQQTPGQGLQFLFEYFSETQRNKGNFPGRFSGRQFSNSRSEMNVSTLELGDSALYLCASSLIPGMNTEAFFGQGTRLTVV.

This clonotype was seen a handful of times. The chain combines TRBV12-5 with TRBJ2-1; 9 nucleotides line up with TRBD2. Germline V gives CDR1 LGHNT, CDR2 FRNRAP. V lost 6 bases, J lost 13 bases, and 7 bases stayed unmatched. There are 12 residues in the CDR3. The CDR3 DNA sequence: TGTGCTAGTGGACTAGCGGGTGCTTCTCAGTTCTTC. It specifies CASGLAGASQFF.

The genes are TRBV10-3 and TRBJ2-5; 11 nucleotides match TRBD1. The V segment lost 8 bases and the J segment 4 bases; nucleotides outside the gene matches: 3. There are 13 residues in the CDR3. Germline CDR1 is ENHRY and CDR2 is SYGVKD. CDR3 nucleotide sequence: TGTGCCATCCAGGACAGGGGGCTAGAGACCCAGTACTTC. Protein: CAIQDRGLETQYF.

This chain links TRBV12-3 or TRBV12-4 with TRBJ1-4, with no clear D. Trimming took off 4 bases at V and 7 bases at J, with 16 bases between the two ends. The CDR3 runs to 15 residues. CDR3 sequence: CASSSTPRIAEKLFF. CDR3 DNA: TGTGCCAGCAGTTCAACGCCAAGAATAGCTGAAAAACTGTTTTTT.

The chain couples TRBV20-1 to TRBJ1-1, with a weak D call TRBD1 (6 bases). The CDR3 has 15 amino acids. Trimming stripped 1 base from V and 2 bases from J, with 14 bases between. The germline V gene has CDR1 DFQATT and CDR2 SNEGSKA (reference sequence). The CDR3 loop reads CSARGARGPNTEAFF. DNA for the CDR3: TGCAGTGCTAGAGGGGCCAGGGGACCAAACACTGAAGCTTTCTTT.

The CDR3 is CASSLRQGEEAFF. CDR3 coding DNA: TGTGCCAGCAGTTTAAGGCAGGGTGAAGAAGCTTTCTTT. The V call is TRBV12-3 or TRBV12-4, the J call TRBJ1-1, with a tentative D call TRBD1 (5 bases). CDR3 length equals 13 residues. Trimming cost V 2 bases and J 8 bases, with 12 bases left between them.

CDR3 DNA sequence: TGTGCCAGCAACGCGGGGTCGGGCCTCTCTGGGGCCAACGTCCTGACTTTC. Protein sequence: CASNAGSGLSGANVLTF. The chain couples TRBV12-3 or TRBV12-4 to TRBJ2-6; D possibly corresponds to TRBD2 (6 bases). This CDR3 spans 17 amino acids. The V end was cut by 7 bases, the J end by 0 bases, with 16 bases between.

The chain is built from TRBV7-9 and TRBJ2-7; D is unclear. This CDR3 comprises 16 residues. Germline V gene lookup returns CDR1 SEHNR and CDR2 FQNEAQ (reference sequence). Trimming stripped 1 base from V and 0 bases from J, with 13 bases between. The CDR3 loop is CASSLVAGASSYEQYV. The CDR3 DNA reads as TGTGCCAGCAGCTTAGTAGCAGGAGCAAGCTCCTACGAGCAGTACGTC.

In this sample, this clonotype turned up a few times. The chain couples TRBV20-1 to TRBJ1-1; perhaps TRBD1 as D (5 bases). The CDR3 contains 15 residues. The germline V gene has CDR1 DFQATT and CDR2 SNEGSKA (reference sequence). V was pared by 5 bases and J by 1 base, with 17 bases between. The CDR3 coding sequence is TGCAGTGCTTACAGGCTTGGGGTATCGAACACTGAAGCTTTCTTT. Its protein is CSAYRLGVSNTEAFF.

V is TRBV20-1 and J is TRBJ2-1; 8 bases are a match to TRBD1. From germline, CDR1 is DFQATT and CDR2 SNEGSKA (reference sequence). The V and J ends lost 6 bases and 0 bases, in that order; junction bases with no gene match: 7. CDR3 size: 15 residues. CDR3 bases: TGCAGTGCATCCGACAGGGGAAACTCCTACAATGAGCAGTTCTTC. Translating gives CSASDRGNSYNEQFF.

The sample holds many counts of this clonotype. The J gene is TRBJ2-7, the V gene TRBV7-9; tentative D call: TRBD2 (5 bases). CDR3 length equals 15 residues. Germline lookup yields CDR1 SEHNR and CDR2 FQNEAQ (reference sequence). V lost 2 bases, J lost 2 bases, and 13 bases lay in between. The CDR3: CASSLMAGDPYEQYF. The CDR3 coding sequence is TGTGCCAGCAGCTTAATGGCGGGCGACCCCTACGAGCAGTACTTC.

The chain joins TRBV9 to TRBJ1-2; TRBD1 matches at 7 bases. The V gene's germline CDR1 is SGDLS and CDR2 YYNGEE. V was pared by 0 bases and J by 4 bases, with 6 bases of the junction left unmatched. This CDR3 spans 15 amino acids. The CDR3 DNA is TGTGCCAGCAGCGTAGAGAGGGGGCGAGTCTATGGCTACACCTTC. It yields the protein CASSVERGRVYGYTF.